This passage covers 31 T cell receptor beta chains from one sample sequenced in a study of T cells after yellow fever vaccination. MiXCR, run by TCRdb on the 5' RACE reads, gives a single entry per CDR3 protein. The data contain approximately 610,000 distinct CDR3 sequences, 17% of them singletons. Material: PBMCs, obtained 5 days after the first yellow fever vaccination. The receptors shown here come from a man between 18 and 35 years old who received the YFV17D yellow fever vaccine.

Only a few counts were recorded for this clonotype. J is TRBJ1-3 and V is TRBV7-8; TRBD1 matches 8 bases. This CDR3 has 19 amino acids. The J segment lost 0 bases and the V segment lost 5 bases, leaving 15 bases of the junction unmatched. The germline V gene has CDR1 SGHVS and CDR2 FQNEAQ. CDR3 protein: CASSLRQGPLPLSGNTIYF. The CDR3 nucleotides are TGTGCCAGCAGCCTCCGACAGGGGCCGTTACCCCTCTCTGGAAACACCATATATTTT.

V is TRBV9 and J is TRBJ1-5; D not resolved. CDR1 SGDLS and CDR2 YYNGEE come from the germline V gene. Trimming pared 0 bases from V and 2 bases from J, leaving 9 bases between. CDR3 length: 15 residues. The CDR3 nucleotides are TGTGCCAGCAGCGTAGACGGGGTTGGCAATCAGCCCCAGCATTTT. This encodes CASSVDGVGNQPQHF.

Many counts were recorded for this clonotype. The chain couples TRBV29-1 to TRBJ1-1; weak D call: TRBD1 (5 bases). Trimming shortened V by 5 bases and J by 1 base, and 11 bases separated the two germline ends. Germline CDR1 and CDR2: SQVTM and ANQGSEA. The CDR3 sequence is 13 residues long. CDR3 in amino acids: CSVRKQENTEAFF. The CDR3 DNA sequence: TGCAGCGTTCGTAAACAGGAGAACACTGAAGCTTTCTTT.

This chain links TRBV4-2 with TRBJ2-1, with D perhaps matching TRBD1 or TRBD2 (5 bases each). The CDR3 is 14 residues long. V was cut by 4 bases and J by 7 bases, with 14 bases left in between. Germline V gene sequence: CDR1 LGHNA, CDR2 YNFKEQ. CDR3 sequence: CASSRQEAGNEQFF. The CDR3 nucleotides are TGTGCCAGCAGCCGCCAGGAGGCAGGGAATGAGCAGTTCTTC.

This clonotype occurred a few times. The chain recombines TRBV3-1 with TRBJ2-5; no definite D call. CDR3 length: 15 residues. Per germline, CDR1 LGHDT and CDR2 YNNKEL (reference sequence). Between the trimmed V and J ends, which lost 0 bases and 2 bases, there was a span of 10 bases. This chain's CDR3 is CASSQEVQRQETQYF. The CDR3 nucleotides are TGTGCCAGCAGCCAAGAGGTACAGAGACAAGAGACCCAGTACTTC.

In this sample, this clonotype turned up many times. V is TRBV12-3 or TRBV12-4 and J is TRBJ1-1; D is unclear. Trimming took off 6 bases at V and 8 bases at J, with 13 bases between the two ends. This CDR3 is built from 12 residues. The CDR3 loop reads CASSHARGEAFF. CDR3 bases: TGTGCCAGCAGCCACGCTAGAGGGGAAGCTTTCTTT.

This clonotype was picked up a small number of times. The chain recombines TRBV6-2 or TRBV6-3 with TRBJ2-3; perhaps TRBD1 as D (6 bases). V gave up 8 bases and J gave up 2 bases, with 14 bases separating them. The CDR3 is 14 residues long. CDR1 and CDR2 from the germline V gene are MNHEY and SVGEGT. CDR3 coding DNA: TGTGCCAGCGTACAGGGTTGGTTCACAGATACGCAGTATTTT. Amino acids: CASVQGWFTDTQYF.

The rearrangement joins TRBV7-2 to TRBJ2-5, with D tentatively TRBD1 or TRBD2 (6 bases each). Trimming removed 1 base at V and 5 bases at J, with 17 bases between. The CDR3 consists of 16 residues. Germline V gene data show CDR1 as SGHTA and CDR2 as FQGNSA. The CDR3 nucleotides read TGTGCCAGCAGCTTAGGAGCGGGCCAGGGGAGGGAGACCCAGTACTTC. Amino acids: CASSLGAGQGRETQYF.

This clonotype was seen a handful of times. The CDR3 is CASSEGDRVNEQFF. DNA of the CDR3: TGTGCCAGCAGTGAGGGGGACAGGGTGAATGAGCAGTTCTTC. This chain uses TRBV9 with TRBJ2-1, with 9 bases aligning to TRBD1. V lost 5 bases, J lost 7 bases, and 7 bases stayed unmatched. Germline V lookup: CDR1 SGDLS, CDR2 YYNGEE. The CDR3 covers 14 residues.

There are many counts of this clonotype. The V and J genes are TRBV5-1 and TRBJ1-1, with no clear D. The CDR3 covers 14 residues. The V gene's germline CDR1 is SGHRS and CDR2 YFSETQ. Trimming cost V 2 bases and J 8 bases, with 16 bases left between them. CDR3 residues: CASSFAQAGAEAFF. The CDR3 nucleotides are TGCGCCAGCAGCTTTGCGCAGGCTGGCGCCGAAGCTTTCTTT.

This clonotype has just a few counts. V gene TRBV11-1 combines with J gene TRBJ2-1; 8 nucleotides match TRBD2. The length of the CDR3 is 16 residues. Unmatched junction bases numbered 8, after V lost 5 bases and J lost 2 bases. Germline assignment: CDR1 SGHAT and CDR2 FQDESV (reference sequence). CDR3 amino acids: CASSLDGGGPYNEQFF. The CDR3 region has the DNA TGTGCCAGCAGCCTAGACGGGGGGGGGCCCTACAATGAGCAGTTCTTC.

This rearrangement joins TRBV6-5 to TRBJ2-3, with D maybe TRBD1 (6 bases). The V end was cut by 2 bases, the J end by 6 bases, with 12 bases between. The CDR3 sequence is 14 residues long. Germline CDR1 is MNHEY and CDR2 is SVGAGI. The CDR3 DNA reads TGTGCCAGCAGTTACCGACGTCAGGGGGATACGCAGTATTTT. It yields the protein CASSYRRQGDTQYF.

The CDR3 spells CASSNSLGADTQYF. CDR3 bases: TGCGCCAGCAGTAACAGCCTAGGGGCAGATACGCAGTATTTT. The chain is built from TRBV5-1 and TRBJ2-3, with D perhaps matching TRBD1 (5 bases). Trimming shortened V by 5 bases and J by 4 bases, and 14 bases separated the two germline ends. The CDR3 length is 14 residues. Germline lookup yields CDR1 SGHRS and CDR2 YFSETQ.

DNA for the CDR3: TGTGCCAGCTCACCCGAGCTAGGTAGAAGGGAGACCCAGTACTTC. This gives the protein CASSPELGRRETQYF. This chain connects TRBV18 to TRBJ2-5; D is uncertain. The CDR3 consists of 15 residues. CDR1 and CDR2 (germline): KGHSH, LQKENI. Trimming took off 3 bases at V and 5 bases at J, with 16 bases between the two ends.

This clonotype was found a few times. V and J are TRBV28 and TRBJ2-7, with TRBD1 matching 7 bases. Looked up from germline, CDR1 is MDHEN and CDR2 is SYDVKM. J lost 2 bases, V lost 6 bases, and 7 bases had no gene match. The CDR3 extends over 14 amino acids. DNA for the CDR3: TGTGCCAGCAGGGGCAGGGGGAAGACCTACGAGCAGTACGTC. Amino acid sequence: CASRGRGKTYEQYV.

The rearrangement uses TRBV4-2 and TRBJ2-3; possible D gene TRBD1, 6 bases. Germline V gene data show CDR1 as LGHNA and CDR2 as YNFKEQ. The ends were cut back, 2 bases at V and 4 bases at J, with 16 bases in the middle. CDR3 length equals 16 residues. The DNA for the CDR3 is TGTGCCAGCAGCCAATCTGGGGGCTTAATGGCAGATACGCAGTATTTT. Amino acid sequence: CASSQSGGLMADTQYF.

CDR3 sequence: CASSYGVESGVSQETQYF. The CDR3 DNA reads TGCGCCAGCAGTTATGGCGTCGAAAGCGGGGTCTCTCAAGAGACCCAGTACTTC. The chain is built from TRBV5-1 and TRBJ2-5, with TRBD2 matching 7 bases. V lost 5 bases and J lost 2; bases outside the gene matches: 18. CDR1 is SGHRS and CDR2 is YFSETQ in the germline V gene. This CDR3 has 18 residues.

CDR3 in DNA: TGTGCCAGCAGCCGCGTTACGGGGAGCACAGATACGCAGTATTTT. It encodes CASSRVTGSTDTQYF. The chain couples TRBV12-3 or TRBV12-4 to TRBJ2-3, with D possibly matching TRBD2 (5 bases). Deletions cut 6 bases from V and 0 bases from J, with 13 bases between. The CDR3 sequence is 15 residues long.

The chain carries TRBV7-9 and TRBJ1-1, with unresolved D. The CDR3 is made up of 12 amino acids. With 1 base removed from V and 5 bases from J, the gap between germline ends came to 5 bases. From germline, CDR1 is SEHNR and CDR2 FQNEAQ (reference sequence). CDR3 sequence (DNA): TGTGCCAGCAGCTTAGAGAGAACTGAAGCTTTCTTT. This sequence encodes CASSLERTEAFF.

This clonotype was detected only a few times. The chain links TRBV4-1 to TRBJ2-1; tentatively, D is TRBD2 (5 bases). The CDR3 is 15 residues long. The V gene lost 2 bases and the J gene lost 4 bases, with 12 bases spanning the gap. Looked up from germline, CDR1 is MGHRA and CDR2 is YSYEKL. In DNA, the CDR3 is TGCGCCAGCAGCCAACCCCGGGGTAGGTACAATGAGCAGTTCTTC. Translating gives CASSQPRGRYNEQFF.

This clonotype came up a few times. CDR3 residues: CASSQASPAWGGYTF. Here the CDR3 DNA reads TGCGCCAGCAGCCAAGCTTCACCGGCCTGGGGTGGCTACACCTTC. The chain couples TRBV4-1 to TRBJ1-2; D not certain. Trimming pared 1 base from V and 7 bases from J, leaving 16 bases between. Germline V lookup: CDR1 MGHRA, CDR2 YSYEKL. The CDR3 is 15 amino acids.

This clonotype was seen a few times. The rearrangement uses TRBV15 and TRBJ2-1; D uncertain. Germline lookup yields CDR1 LNHNV and CDR2 YYDKDF (reference sequence). CDR3 length: 13 amino acids. V gave up 0 bases and J gave up 1 base, with 1 base separating them. The CDR3 loop reads CATSRDSYNEQFF. CDR3 sequence (DNA): TGTGCCACCAGCAGAGATTCCTACAATGAGCAGTTCTTC.

This clonotype was observed a handful of times. The chain is built from TRBV12-3 or TRBV12-4 and TRBJ2-5; D not resolved. V shed 1 base and J shed 4 bases, with 10 bases lying between them. CDR3 length: 14 residues. DNA of the CDR3: TGTGCCAGCAGTTTAGTAGGTTTCGGAGAGACCCAGTACTTC. Amino acid sequence: CASSLVGFGETQYF.

The J gene is TRBJ2-5, the V gene TRBV5-1, with a weak D call TRBD2 (6 bases). The CDR3 sequence is 14 residues long. Germline assignment: CDR1 SGHRS and CDR2 YFSETQ. The V end lost 6 bases, the J end lost 5 bases, and 17 bases lay between the germline ends. CDR3 DNA sequence: TGCGCCAGCAACCTACTCGGCGGGGTGGAGACCCAGTACTTC. It translates to CASNLLGGVETQYF.

This clonotype came up a few times. The J gene is TRBJ2-5, the V gene TRBV12-3 or TRBV12-4; the D is unclear. The CDR3 loop spans 13 amino acids. V was clipped by 3 bases and J by 5 bases, with 10 bases between them. CDR3 bases: TGTGCCAGCAGTTTTGAGACAACGGAGACCCAGTACTTC. It is translated as CASSFETTETQYF.

CDR3 residues: CSSLWVHTQYF. As DNA, the CDR3 is TGCAGTTCCCTGTGGGTGCATACGCAGTATTTT. V gene TRBV20-1 combines with J gene TRBJ2-3; unclear D gene. CDR3 length: 11 residues. Germline V gene data show CDR1 as DFQATT and CDR2 as SNEGSKA (reference sequence). V was pared by 8 bases and J by 7 bases, with 13 bases between.

This chain links TRBV7-9 with TRBJ2-5; D gene unclear. There are 14 residues in the CDR3. Trimming removed 2 bases from V and 3 bases from J, with 10 bases in between. Germline V gives CDR1 SEHNR, CDR2 FQNEAQ (reference sequence). The CDR3 coding sequence is TGTGCCAGCAGCTTAAAATCAATGGAAGAGACCCAGTACTTC. Its protein product is CASSLKSMEETQYF. Full variable domain (remainder filled in from reference TRBV7-9 and TRBJ2-5): DTGVSQNPRHKITKRGQNVTFRCDPISEHNRLYWYRQTLGQGPEFLTYFQNEAQLEKSRLLSDRFSAERPKGSFSTLEIQRTEQGDSAMYLCASSLKSMEETQYFGPGTRLLVL.

This rearrangement joins TRBV19 to TRBJ2-7; D possibly uses TRBD1 or TRBD2 (5 bases each). V was trimmed by 5 bases and J by 3 bases, leaving 11 bases between them. The germline gives CDR1 LNHDA, CDR2 SQIVND (reference sequence). The CDR3 has 13 residues. This chain's CDR3 is CASSHGAGYEQYF. CDR3 sequence (DNA): TGTGCCAGTAGTCACGGGGCAGGCTACGAGCAGTACTTC. The complete variable domain, with remaining parts taken from reference TRBV19 and TRBJ2-7, reads DGGITQSPKYLFRKEGQNVTLSCEQNLNHDAMYWYRQDPGQGLRLIYYSQIVNDFQKGDIAEGYSVSREKKESFPLTVTSAQKNPTAFYLCASSHGAGYEQYFGPGTRLTVT.

The V call is TRBV20-1, the J call TRBJ2-5, with D unresolved. Trimming took off 4 bases at V and 5 bases at J, with 8 bases between the two ends. There are 11 residues in the CDR3. Germline CDR1 is DFQATT and CDR2 is SNEGSKA (reference sequence). The CDR3 DNA is TGCAGTGCTACTTTCGAGGAGACCCAGTACTTC. It translates to CSATFEETQYF.

A note on this clonotype: At one of its ends the junction is not consistent with the germline gene, which may arise from a read error. The chain carries TRBV3-1 and TRBJ2-5; TRBD2 might be the D (6 bases). Germline CDR1 and CDR2: LGHDT and YNNKEL (reference sequence). This CDR3 contains 15 residues. Written as DNA, the CDR3 is TGTGCCACCAGCCCGGAGGGGACCCTACGGGAGACCCAGTACTTC. Residues: CATSPEGTLRETQYF.

The rearrangement links TRBV5-1 to TRBJ1-2; 11 bases line up with TRBD1. CDR1 is SGHRS and CDR2 is YFSETQ in the germline V gene. The CDR3 length is 15 residues. The trim removed 4 bases at V and 6 bases at J, leaving 8 bases unmatched. CDR3 residues: CASSGGRTGGHGYTF. DNA of the CDR3: TGCGCCAGCAGCGGAGGCCGGACAGGGGGCCATGGCTACACCTTC. The whole variable domain, filled in from reference TRBV5-1 and TRBJ1-2, reads KAGVTQTPRYLIKTRGQQVTLSCSPISGHRSVSWYQQTPGQGLQFLFEYFSETQRNKGNFPGRFSGRQFSNSRSEMNVSTLELGDSALYLCASSGGRTGGHGYTFGSGTRLTVV.